This T cell receptor beta chain was recorded in a study of T cells in Graves' hyperthyroidism and ophthalmopathy. Study background: Peripheral blood was secured at the point of initial diagnosis, before any treatment.

The TCR beta CDR3 regions underwent amplification using RNA transcripts as the source. First-round RT-PCR of the TCR CDR3 relied on the HTBI primer set. One entry per CDR3 protein, called by TCRdb with MiXCR from the multiplex PCR reads. There are roughly 400,000 distinct CDR3 sequences in the sample; 11% to 15% occur only once, and approximately 29% lies in the top ten. Patients with uncontrolled infections, other autoimmune diseases, pregnancy or lactation were excluded. The diagnoses drew upon clinical symptoms, serum thyroxine and TRAb, thyroid ultrasound and orbital computed tomography. Germline lookup yields CDR1 GTSNPN and CDR2 SVGIG (reference sequence). This CDR3 comprises 17 residues. V lost 8 bases and J lost 1; bases outside the gene matches: 17. This clonotype has a count of ten or more. Its antigen is unknown. Study-wide points: Most clonotypes expanded in the thyroid (above 0.001) were also present in blood.

The chain recombines TRBV30 with TRBJ2-1, with 7 bases aligning to TRBD2. Sequenced input: blood. This receptor was identified in a man aged 50 to 60 with Graves' ophthalmopathy. Here the CDR3 reads CAGLMGRDSGSYNEQFF. The CDR3 DNA is TGTGCCGGCCTTATGGGGAGGGATTCTGGGTCCTACAATGAGCAGTTCTTC.